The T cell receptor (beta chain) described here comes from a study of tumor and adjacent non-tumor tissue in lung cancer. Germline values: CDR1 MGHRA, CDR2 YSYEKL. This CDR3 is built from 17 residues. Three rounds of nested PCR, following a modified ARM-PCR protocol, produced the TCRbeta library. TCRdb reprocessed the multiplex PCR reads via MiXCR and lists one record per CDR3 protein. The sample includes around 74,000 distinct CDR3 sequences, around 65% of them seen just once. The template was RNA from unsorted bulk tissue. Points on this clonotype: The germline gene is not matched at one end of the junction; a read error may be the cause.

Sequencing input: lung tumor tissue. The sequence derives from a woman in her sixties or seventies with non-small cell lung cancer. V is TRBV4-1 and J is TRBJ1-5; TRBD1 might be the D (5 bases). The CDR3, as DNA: TGCGCCAGCTGCACAGGAGTAACTTTGAATAGCAATCAGCCCCAACATTTT. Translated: CASCTGVTLNSNQPQHF.